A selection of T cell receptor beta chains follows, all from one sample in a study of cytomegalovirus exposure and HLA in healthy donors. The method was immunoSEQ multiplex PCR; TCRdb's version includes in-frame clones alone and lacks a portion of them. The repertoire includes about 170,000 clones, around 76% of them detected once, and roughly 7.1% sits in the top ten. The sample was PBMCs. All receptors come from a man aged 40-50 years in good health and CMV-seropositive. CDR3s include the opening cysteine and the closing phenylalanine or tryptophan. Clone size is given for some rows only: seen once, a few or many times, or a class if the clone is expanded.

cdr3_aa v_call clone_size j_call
CASSLNDRGEYRGTEAFF TRBV11-2 few TRBJ1-1
CASSPGQTNEKLFF TRBV18 few TRBJ1-4
CASSYSTAGETQYF TRBV6-5 - TRBJ2-5
CASSLRQASTDTQYF TRBV9 - TRBJ2-3
CASSLGGAGQPQHF TRBV7-9 - TRBJ1-5
CASSLKRGGADTQYF TRBV11-2 - TRBJ2-3
CASRQGTGTGIYEQYF TRBV5-5 few TRBJ2-7
CATSRDNPVADTQYF TRBV15 few TRBJ2-3
CASSSLLLRDRMNTEAFF TRBV11-2 - TRBJ1-1
CSAGDPFTDTQYF TRBV29-1 - TRBJ2-3
CASSLGGQGGGYTF TRBV11-2 - TRBJ1-2
CASSSSGRTANEKLFF TRBV7-8 - TRBJ1-4
CAWSVGTGVRQPQHF TRBV30 - TRBJ1-5
CASTGNINTGELFF TRBV6-1 - TRBJ2-2
CASSQEIGRHGELFF TRBV4-1 few TRBJ2-2
CATLGGLTEAFF TRBV7-9 few TRBJ1-1
CASSPGLKPGANVLTF TRBV5-1 - TRBJ2-6
CASSRPSYEQYF TRBV6-1 - TRBJ2-7
CASSFLGGEQYF TRBV7-9 few TRBJ2-7
CASSETGGGYGYTF TRBV6-1 - TRBJ1-2
CASSALIAGGHRNEQFF TRBV9 - TRBJ2-1
CASSRTDRRSSGANVLTF TRBV27 - TRBJ2-6
CASSVGRGLETQYF TRBV9 - TRBJ2-5
CASSLGAQTAPQPQHF TRBV5-4 - TRBJ1-5
CASSYGGALGNEQFF TRBV9 - TRBJ2-1
CASSPRLRNSPLHF TRBV27 - TRBJ1-6
CASSVVEGGGDEQFF TRBV9 - TRBJ2-1
CASSWGDFEQFF TRBV5-6 - TRBJ2-1
CSVEDRGRGDYEQYF TRBV29-1 - TRBJ2-7
CASSELSGGLQETQYF TRBV6-1 - TRBJ2-5
CASSEDRAGQPQHF TRBV25-1 few TRBJ1-5
CASRKGGSNYGYTF TRBV6-5 - TRBJ1-2
CASSLDGGLSYEQYF TRBV5-6 - TRBJ2-7
CASTEHDSGYGYTF TRBV6-6 - TRBJ1-2
CASSLSRQGAYEQYF TRBV7-9 - TRBJ2-7
CASSQDRRGASEKLFF TRBV4-2 - TRBJ1-4
CASSLEGGSSYEQYF TRBV5-1 - TRBJ2-7